The 19 T cell receptor beta chains in this list originate from one sample, sequenced in a study of blood T cell repertoires in COVID-19. The table came from immunoSEQ multiplex PCR; TCRdb's copy has only in-frame clones and leaves some out. This table holds fewer than 350,000 clones, about 90% found once. The sequenced sample consisted of peripheral blood. The receptors here all came from a woman aged 25-40 years who had recovered from COVID-19.

This chain uses TRBV12-5 with TRBJ1-6; D gene ambiguous. V lost 0 bases, J lost 0 bases, and 12 bases lay in between. Germline V gives CDR1 LGHNT, CDR2 FRNRAP. The CDR3 contains 18 residues. The CDR3 DNA follows: TGTGCTAGTGGTTTGGTACTTCGGACTGTCTCCTATAATTCACCCCTCCACTTT. This encodes CASGLVLRTVSYNSPLHF.

V and J are TRBV11-2 and TRBJ1-5; TRBD1 is a possible D gene (6 bases). The CDR3 consists of 14 residues. Germline CDR1 reads SGHAT; CDR2 reads FQNNGV. V was pared by 5 bases and J by 2 bases, with 10 bases between. The CDR3 DNA is TGTGCCAGCAGCCAAGGGGGAGGCAATCAGCCCCAGCATTTT. The encoded protein is CASSQGGGNQPQHF.

The chain couples TRBV14 to TRBJ2-1, with 10 bases aligning to TRBD1. The CDR3 length is 13 residues. Unmatched junction bases numbered 0, after V lost 1 base and J lost 9 bases. From germline, CDR1 is SGHDN and CDR2 FVKESK. The CDR3 loop reads CASSQGTGGEQFF. The CDR3 region has the DNA TGTGCCAGCAGCCAAGGGACAGGGGGTGAGCAGTTCTTC.

The J gene is TRBJ1-5, the V gene TRBV4-3; 7 bases are a match to TRBD1. The CDR3 has 17 residues. The V gene end was trimmed by 0 bases and the J gene end by 7 bases; junction bases not matched to a gene: 12. Germline CDR1 and CDR2: LGHNA and YSLEER. The CDR3 DNA reads TGCGCCAGCAGCCAAGATGCGATGCAGGGGGGAAAACAGCCCCAGCATTTT. This encodes CASSQDAMQGGKQPQHF.

The V call is TRBV6-5, the J call TRBJ1-2; unclear D gene. V gave up 6 bases and J gave up 3 bases, with 11 bases separating them. The CDR3 has 13 residues. Germline assignment: CDR1 MNHEY and CDR2 SVGAGI. CDR3 sequence reads: CASSSAVDYGYTF. The CDR3 bases are TGTGCCAGCAGCTCGGCGGTAGACTATGGCTACACCTTC.

The V gene is TRBV18, the J gene TRBJ2-1, with 8 bases that match TRBD2. The CDR3 has 16 residues. The J segment lost 2 bases and the V segment lost 3 bases, leaving 6 bases of the junction unmatched. Germline lookup yields CDR1 KGHSH and CDR2 LQKENI. CDR3 sequence reads: CASSPDSGMAYNEQFF. In DNA form, the CDR3 reads TGTGCCAGCTCACCTGATAGCGGGATGGCCTACAATGAGCAGTTCTTC. The whole variable domain, remainder taken from reference TRBV18 and TRBJ2-1, is NAGVMQNPRHLVRRRGQEARLRCSPMKGHSHVYWYRQLPEEGLKFMVYLQKENIIDESGMPKERFSAEFPKEGPSILRIQQVVRGDSAAYFCASSPDSGMAYNEQFFGPGTRLTVL.

The gene calls are TRBV6-5 and TRBJ1-1, with a weak D call TRBD1 (6 bases). V lost 0 bases, J lost 5 bases, and 10 bases lay in between. CDR3 size: 14 residues. Per germline, CDR1 MNHEY and CDR2 SVGAGI. In DNA, the CDR3 is TGTGCCAGCAGTTACTCAAGGGGGGGAACTGAAGCTTTCTTT. It codes for CASSYSRGGTEAFF.

This chain uses TRBV7-9 with TRBJ2-2, with D hard to call. Germline assignment: CDR1 SEHNR and CDR2 FQNEAQ (reference sequence). The CDR3 consists of 13 residues. V was shortened by 8 bases and J by 1 base, with 8 bases between the two germline ends. The DNA of the CDR3 is TGTGCCAGCGGCAGTCAGAACACCGGGGAGCTGTTTTTT. Translated, it gives CASGSQNTGELFF.

This sequence joins TRBV5-1 and TRBJ1-5; TRBD1 is a possible D gene (5 bases). CDR3 length: 15 amino acids. Trimming removed 0 bases from V and 7 bases from J, with 14 bases in between. CDR1 SGHRS and CDR2 YFSETQ come from the germline V gene. CDR3 in DNA: TGCGCCAGCAGCTTGGTTCCGGGGGACGGACAGCCCCAGCATTTT. Encoded protein: CASSLVPGDGQPQHF.

The chain employs TRBV20-1 and TRBJ2-1; D might be TRBD2 (5 bases). Trimming stripped 1 base from V and 12 bases from J, with 10 bases between. CDR3 length: 11 amino acids. Germline CDR1 is DFQATT and CDR2 is SNEGSKA (reference sequence). The CDR3 here is CSARVGASQFF. For the CDR3, the DNA is TGCAGTGCTAGAGTGGGAGCTTCGCAGTTCTTC.

V usage is TRBV5-8 and J usage is TRBJ2-7; 10 bases are a match to TRBD1. CDR1 SGHTS and CDR2 YDEGEE come from the germline V gene. The CDR3 covers 14 residues. Germline trimming cut 8 bases from V and 6 bases from J; bases unmatched to any gene: 11. The CDR3 region has the DNA TGTGCCAGTAATTCCGGGACAGGGGAACGCGAGCAGTACTTC. Translation gives CASNSGTGEREQYF.

This clone was seen a single time. Other DNA sequences in the same sample also yield this CDR3. The rearrangement joins TRBV18 to TRBJ2-7; TRBD1 might be the D (6 bases). Germline CDR1 and CDR2: KGHSH and LQKENI. Between the trimmed V and J ends, which lost 3 bases and 4 bases, there was a span of 10 bases. The CDR3 has 13 amino acids. This CDR3 is CASSPGTSYEQYF. The CDR3 DNA follows: TGTGCCAGCTCACCCGGGACATCATACGAGCAGTACTTC.

The chain recombines TRBV6-2 or TRBV6-3 with TRBJ2-1, with 7 bases that match TRBD2. V was clipped by 0 bases and J by 13 bases; unmatched bases: 6. The CDR3 runs 13 residues. Germline-derived CDR1 and CDR2 are MNHEY and SVGEGT. CDR3 DNA sequence: TGTGCCAGCAGTTACTCAGGACTAGTTCGACAGTTCTTC. This codes for CASSYSGLVRQFF.

This chain joins TRBV6-2 or TRBV6-3 and TRBJ2-7; D call uncertain. V shed 2 bases and J shed 5 bases, with 4 bases lying between them. Looked up from germline, CDR1 is MNHEY and CDR2 is SVGEGT. This CDR3 contains 11 residues. The CDR3 DNA sequence: TGTGCCAGCAGTTACCCCAACGAGCAGTACTTC. Translation: CASSYPNEQYF.

This chain joins TRBV27 and TRBJ2-7; D may be TRBD1 (6 bases). The germline CDR1 and CDR2 sequences are MNHEY and SMNVEV (reference sequence). Trimming took off 8 bases at V and 3 bases at J, with 32 bases between the two ends. This CDR3 is built from 19 residues. CDR3 region: CASPYSGLGAVDPLYEQYF. The DNA of the CDR3 is TGTGCCAGCCCGTATTCGGGCCTGGGGGCCGTCGACCCACTCTACGAGCAGTACTTC.

The genes are TRBV19 and TRBJ1-4; D is uncertain. From germline, CDR1 is LNHDA and CDR2 SQIVND (reference sequence). The CDR3 sequence is 13 residues long. V was trimmed by 6 bases and J by 0 bases, leaving 5 bases between them. Written as DNA, the CDR3 is TGTGCCAGTAGGAGGACAACTAATGAAAAACTGTTTTTT. Amino acid sequence: CASRRTTNEKLFF.

Turning to this clone: The same CDR3 is also encoded by other DNA sequences in this sample. This chain connects TRBV5-1 to TRBJ1-1, with TRBD1 identical over 11 bases. Germline CDR1 reads SGHRS; CDR2 reads YFSETQ. The length of the CDR3 is 14 residues. V lost 3 bases, J lost 4 bases, and 2 bases stayed unmatched. The CDR3, as DNA: TGCGCCAGCAGCTCGGGGACAGGGGGCACTGAAGCTTTCTTT. It is translated as CASSSGTGGTEAFF. The whole variable domain, remainder taken from reference TRBV5-1 and TRBJ1-1, is KAGVTQTPRYLIKTRGQQVTLSCSPISGHRSVSWYQQTPGQGLQFLFEYFSETQRNKGNFPGRFSGRQFSNSRSEMNVSTLELGDSALYLCASSSGTGGTEAFFGQGTRLTVV.

The V and J genes are TRBV7-9 and TRBJ1-6; D is perhaps TRBD1 (5 bases). This CDR3 spans 18 amino acids. Germline values: CDR1 SEHNR, CDR2 FQNEAQ (reference sequence). Trimming took off 1 base at V and 3 bases at J, with 16 bases between the two ends. In nucleotides, the CDR3 is TGTGCCAGCAGCTTAGTTCCAGGGCAGTCCGACTATAATTCACCCCTCCACTTT. Its translation is CASSLVPGQSDYNSPLHF. The complete variable domain, with remaining parts taken from reference TRBV7-9 and TRBJ1-6, reads DTGVSQNPRHKITKRGQNVTFRCDPISEHNRLYWYRQTLGQGPEFLTYFQNEAQLEKSRLLSDRFSAERPKGSFSTLEIQRTEQGDSAMYLCASSLVPGQSDYNSPLHFGNGTRLTVT.

V usage is TRBV12-3 or TRBV12-4 and J usage is TRBJ2-3, with D possibly being TRBD2 (5 bases). Trimming left V 2 bases short and J 4 bases short, with 7 bases between. CDR3 length equals 13 residues. The CDR3 DNA reads as TGTGCCAGCAGTTTAACGAGGGCAGATACGCAGTATTTT. It codes for CASSLTRADTQYF.